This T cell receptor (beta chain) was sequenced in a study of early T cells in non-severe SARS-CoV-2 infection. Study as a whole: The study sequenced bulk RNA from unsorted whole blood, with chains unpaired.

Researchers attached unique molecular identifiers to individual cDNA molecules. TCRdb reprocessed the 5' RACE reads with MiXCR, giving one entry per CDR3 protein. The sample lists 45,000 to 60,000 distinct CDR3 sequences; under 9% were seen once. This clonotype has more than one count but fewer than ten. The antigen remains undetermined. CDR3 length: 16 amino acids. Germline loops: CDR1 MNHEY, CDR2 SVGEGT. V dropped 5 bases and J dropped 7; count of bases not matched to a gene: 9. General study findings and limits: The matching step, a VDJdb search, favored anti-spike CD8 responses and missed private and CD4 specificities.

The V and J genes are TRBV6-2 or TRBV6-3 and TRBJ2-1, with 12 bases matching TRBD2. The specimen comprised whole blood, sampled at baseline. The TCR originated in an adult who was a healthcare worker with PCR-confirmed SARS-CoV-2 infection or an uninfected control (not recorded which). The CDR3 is CASSMPRLAGVNEQFF. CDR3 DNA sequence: TGTGCCAGCAGTATGCCCCGACTAGCGGGAGTGAATGAGCAGTTCTTC.